A selection of T cell receptor beta chains follows, all from one sample in a study of T cell responses to AZD1222 COVID-19 vaccine. Assay: immunoSEQ multiplex PCR; the TCRdb copy retains only in-frame clones and omits some. The sample holds 140,000 to 150,000 clones; more than 85% are singletons and the top ten take 12%. This sample comprised peripheral blood, obtained after recovery from COVID-19. These receptors were taken from an adult who had recovered from COVID-19. Both conserved end residues are trimmed from each CDR3. Each record gives: CDR3 protein, V gene, J gene.

cdr3_aa: ASTHTYTDGYT; v_call: TRBV5-5; j_call: TRBJ1-2
cdr3_aa: ASSQLITVRHIQY; v_call: TRBV4-1; j_call: TRBJ2-4
cdr3_aa: ASSLRGVPLTEAF; v_call: TRBV28; j_call: TRBJ1-1
cdr3_aa: ASSPGLSSYEQY; v_call: TRBV7-3; j_call: TRBJ2-7
cdr3_aa: ASSRSGELF; v_call: TRBV28; j_call: TRBJ2-2
cdr3_aa: ASSLAGGYYTGELF; v_call: TRBV7-9; j_call: TRBJ2-2
cdr3_aa: ASIVGGTGSYEQY; v_call: TRBV6-5; j_call: TRBJ2-7
cdr3_aa: ASSIGARNTEAF; v_call: TRBV19; j_call: TRBJ1-1
cdr3_aa: ASSPTEFEQY; v_call: TRBV18; j_call: TRBJ2-7
cdr3_aa: ASSVRGLNTEAF; v_call: TRBV19; j_call: TRBJ1-1
cdr3_aa: ASSFFGTSGRSDTQY; v_call: TRBV28; j_call: TRBJ2-3
cdr3_aa: ASSSATTGGAWVAF; v_call: TRBV5-4; j_call: TRBJ1-1
cdr3_aa: ASSALTGRMGETQY; v_call: TRBV10-2; j_call: TRBJ2-5
cdr3_aa: ASSGADWTNQPQH; v_call: TRBV28; j_call: TRBJ1-5
cdr3_aa: ASSDPDRDYGYT; v_call: TRBV5-6; j_call: TRBJ1-2
cdr3_aa: ASKWRDTQY; v_call: TRBV27; j_call: TRBJ2-3
cdr3_aa: AWSVGQGLPEAF; v_call: TRBV30; j_call: TRBJ1-1
cdr3_aa: AISEFNSFSYNEQF; v_call: TRBV10-3; j_call: TRBJ2-1
cdr3_aa: ASSYRTGETEAF; v_call: TRBV5-1; j_call: TRBJ1-1